The source of this T cell receptor (beta chain) is a study of blood T cell repertoires in COVID-19. Study background: The analysed material was cDNA or gDNA that came from T cells, B-cell-depleted T cells, or PBMCs.

This CDR3 region has 13 residues. Between the trimmed V and J ends, which lost 4 bases and 3 bases, there was a span of 9 bases. Germline assignment: CDR1 SGHNT and CDR2 YENEEA. Using immunoSEQ multiplex PCR, the repertoire was profiled, and TCRdb retains in-frame clones only, with some absent. The repertoire consists of about 300,000 clones, with 75% to 90% occurring once and the leading ten covering over 2%. Allocation to cohorts depended on clinical history reported by the participants. Recovered participants had two consecutive negative NP/OP PCR tests, healthcare professional clearance, or symptom resolution.

The clonotype originates from a man under 40 who had recovered from COVID-19. The rearrangement links TRBV11-3 to TRBJ1-1; D is possibly TRBD1 (5 bases). The sequencing sample was made of PBMCs or T cells enriched from blood (not recorded which). For the CDR3, the DNA is TGTGCCAGCAGCTCCGACAGTGACACTGAAGCTTTCTTT. It yields the protein CASSSDSDTEAFF.